The source of this TCR beta chain is a study of T cells in Graves' hyperthyroidism and ophthalmopathy (dated by TCRdb to the late 2010s). The study in broad terms: Peripheral blood was collected at initial diagnosis, before any treatment. After sampling, hyperthyroidism patients received methimazole starting at 30 mg daily, and ophthalmopathy patients received high-dose intravenous methylprednisolone. For training and testing, the roughly 97 patients in the discovery cohort were randomly divided in a 7:3 ratio. TCR V-J signatures able to tell the groups apart were searched for in a discovery cohort of more than 90 patients, of whom more than 40 had Graves' ophthalmopathy and around 57 had stable Graves' hyperthyroidism. The study also compared thyroid tissue and blood T-cell repertoires from about six Graves' hyperthyroidism patients. The paper describes TCR Vbeta CDR3 sequencing of fewer than 150 peripheral blood samples, made up of roughly 45 ophthalmopathy patients, approximately 73 hyperthyroidism patients and 17 progressor patients. Whether ophthalmopathy could be predicted prospectively was tested in an independent validation cohort made up of roughly 19 hyperthyroidism patients plus 17 patients who later progressed to ophthalmopathy. The investigation overall reported the following: Most expanded thyroid clonotypes (frequency above 0.001) were also detected in blood, a finding suggesting that blood repertoires may reflect thyroid immune responses. In validation, the model predicted progression to ophthalmopathy with 60% to 71% sensitivity and over 72% specificity, a median of about 6.7 months before onset. Sample size was not statistically predetermined, and investigators were not blinded to group allocation. A model built on a 13 V-J signature distinguished ophthalmopathy from stable hyperthyroidism, reaching 85% to 90% sensitivity and about 81% specificity in cross-validation and 80%/75% in testing.

TCR beta CDR3 regions were amplified from RNA transcripts. The TCR CDR3 was subjected to a first round of RT-PCR using the HTBI primer set and the Qiagen OneStep RT-PCR kit. A second multiplex PCR round built the libraries, followed by size selection and purification. Paired-end sequencing of the libraries was performed with 100 bp reads on an Illumina HiSeq2000. Concerning the study's data processing: SOAPnuke was used to process the raw data, removing reads that contained adapters or uncalled bases, had a mean Phred below 15, or lacked an exact match to the constant primer or identifier. High-quality paired reads were merged using COPE v1.2.5, and each unique nucleotide sequence was defined as a clonotype. MiTCR v1.1 was used to align clonotypes to the IMGT TRBV, TRBD and TRBJ reference segments. Analysis was restricted to V-J combinations with a frequency above 0.0001, which covered 98% to 99.2% of repertoires. A TCS score was defined as the ratio between F50 (clonal expansion) and ExV (chaos), using BLOSUM62-based TCRdist between CDR3 peptides within each V-J. Welch's t-statistics and random forest reduced 450 to 600 V-J features to about 13, which were used in a naive Bayes classifier (R e1071). TCRdb trimmed the raw reads at Q25, called clones with MiXCR and kept productive beta chains. Duplicate CDR3 protein sequences are folded into a single record with the most common DNA and genes. The authors' filters were not applied to this entry. The sample records approximately 690,000 distinct CDR3 sequences, about 14% of which are singletons. The biggest ten clones account for around 12% of the sample.

In the ophthalmopathy patients, disease was moderately to severely active, with a Clinical Activity Score of 3 or more, a NOSPECS grade of 4 or more, and a duration of less than 3 months. Any patient with an uncontrolled infection, another autoimmune disease, pregnancy or lactation was excluded. Clinical symptoms, serum thyroxine and TRAb, thyroid ultrasound, and orbital computed tomography formed the basis for the diagnoses. PBMCs were isolated from approximately 10 ml of fresh peripheral blood by Ficoll-Paque density gradient centrifugation. Total RNA was extracted with Trizol reagent, and quality was checked on an Agilent 2100 Bioanalyzer. As encoded in the germline V gene (reference sequence), CDR1 is SGHNT while CDR2 is YYREEE. From its cysteine to its phenylalanine, the CDR3 spans 13 amino acids. The only DNA kept is the CDR3, 39 bases in frame from the first base. V is trimmed back by 5 bases and J by 7 bases, and the junction contains 9 bases that no gene match accounts for.

A remark on this clonotype: Its antigen target is currently unknown. Base quality data are lacking; no much larger clone is found one base away.

The TCR sequence derives from a woman in her fifties or sixties with Graves' ophthalmopathy. What was sequenced was blood. This chain is built from TRBV5-4 and TRBJ2-7; a stretch of 7 junction bases matches TRBD1. The CDR3 here reads CASSYDRVGEQYF. The bases read TGTGCCAGCAGTTATGACAGGGTGGGAGAGCAGTACTTC.